The 13 T cell receptor beta chains presented below share a single source sample, sequenced in a study of T cells in Graves' hyperthyroidism and ophthalmopathy. Amplification targeted TCR beta CDR3 regions from RNA transcripts. First-round RT-PCR of the TCR CDR3 relied on the HTBI primer set. TCRdb called the multiplex PCR reads again in MiXCR, with one record for every CDR3 protein. Found here are 640,000 or so distinct CDR3 sequences, about 14% of them singletons; the top ten hold about 3.9%. The sample comprised blood. Receptors were obtained from a woman aged 40 to 49 with Graves' ophthalmopathy.

Ten or more counts support this clonotype. This rearrangement joins TRBV20-1 to TRBJ1-6; unclear D gene. Between the trimmed V and J ends, which lost 6 bases and 7 bases, there was a span of 10 bases. Germline CDR1 and CDR2: DFQATT and SNEGSKA (reference sequence). The CDR3 is made up of 12 amino acids. The CDR3 coding sequence is TGCAGTGCAGTTGATGGCAATTCACCCCTCCACTTT. Translating it yields CSAVDGNSPLHF.

This clonotype was detected many times. J is TRBJ2-7 and V is TRBV2; D might be TRBD1 (5 bases). The CDR3 is made up of 15 amino acids. The germline CDR1 and CDR2 sequences are SNHLY and FYNNEI. Trimming removed 2 bases from V and 3 bases from J, with 14 bases in between. The CDR3 sequence is CASSESKDINYEQYF. The CDR3 DNA reads TGTGCCAGCAGTGAATCAAAGGACATAAACTACGAGCAGTACTTC.

This clonotype was seen ten or more times. This chain connects TRBV27 to TRBJ2-7, with D perhaps matching TRBD2 (6 bases). CDR1 is MNHEY, CDR2 SMNVEV, per germline (reference sequence). CDR3 length: 16 amino acids. Trimming took 0 bases from V and 3 from J, leaving 15 bases between them. Written as DNA, the CDR3 is TGTGCCAGCAGTTTATCGAGGGGATGGGGGGTCTACGAGCAGTACTTC. Translating it yields CASSLSRGWGVYEQYF.

This clonotype was seen ten or more times. This chain joins TRBV28 and TRBJ2-2; a weak D match, TRBD1 (6 bases). V lost 1 base and J lost 1, with 10 bases in between. CDR3 length: 16 amino acids. Germline V lookup: CDR1 MDHEN, CDR2 SYDVKM. The CDR3 region is CASSLSGVGNTGELFF. For the CDR3, the DNA is TGTGCCAGCAGTTTATCAGGGGTCGGGAACACCGGGGAGCTGTTTTTT.

This clonotype was counted many times. V usage is TRBV12-3 or TRBV12-4 and J usage is TRBJ1-2, with 7 bases fitting TRBD1. Trimming cost V 7 bases and J 3 bases; bases outside gene matches: 5. The CDR3 consists of 13 residues. CDR3 sequence (DNA): TGTGCCAGCACTCCTCAGGGGGACTATGGCTACACCTTC. This sequence encodes CASTPQGDYGYTF.

This clonotype turned up a few times. V and J are TRBV15 and TRBJ1-5; D ambiguous. Trimming removed 0 bases from V and 2 bases from J, with 14 bases in between. Germline CDR1 LNHNV, CDR2 YYDKDF (reference sequence). The CDR3 has 17 amino acids. As DNA, the CDR3 is TGTGCCACCAGCAGAGAAGGTTACCGGGTTCGCAATCAGCCCCAGCATTTT. It encodes CATSREGYRVRNQPQHF.

This clonotype has only a few counts. This chain links TRBV10-3 with TRBJ1-2, with 12 bases that match TRBD1. This CDR3 has 14 residues. Germline assignment: CDR1 ENHRY and CDR2 SYGVKD. The trim removed 5 bases at V and 8 bases at J, leaving 6 bases unmatched. The CDR3 is CAISPGQGARGYTF. CDR3 nucleotide sequence: TGTGCCATCAGTCCGGGACAGGGGGCTCGAGGCTACACCTTC.

The table lists this clonotype with many counts. The chain recombines TRBV19 with TRBJ2-7, with 8 bases matching TRBD2. V lost 5 bases, J lost 6 bases, and 15 bases stayed unmatched. CDR3 size: 16 residues. Germline CDR1 is LNHDA and CDR2 is SQIVND (reference sequence). CDR3 DNA: TGTGCCAGTAGTCAAACCCTGCCAGCGGGAGAAAGCGAGCAGTACTTC. Translated, it gives CASSQTLPAGESEQYF.

This clonotype was detected many times. The chain is built from TRBV7-2 and TRBJ2-7; maybe TRBD1 (6 bases). V dropped 8 bases and J dropped 7 bases, with 18 bases sitting between them. This CDR3 is 13 amino acids long. Germline CDR1 and CDR2: SGHTA and FQGNSA. The CDR3 DNA follows: TGTGCCAGCGGGGGTGTAGGGGGATTGGAGCAGTACTTC. Translation: CASGGVGGLEQYF.

In its sample, this clonotype was seen many times. The chain employs TRBV28 and TRBJ1-5; 7 nucleotides match TRBD1. J lost 2 bases, V lost 8 bases, and 9 bases had no gene match. This CDR3 region has 15 residues. CDR1 and CDR2 from the germline V gene are MDHEN and SYDVKM. In DNA, the CDR3 is TGTGCCAGCCACCAAGGAGGGACAGGCAATCAGCCCCAGCATTTT. Its protein is CASHQGGTGNQPQHF.

This clonotype was recorded at least ten times. The V gene is TRBV28, the J gene TRBJ2-7, with TRBD2 matching over 8 bases. The CDR3 runs 15 residues. The V and J ends lost 6 bases and 0 bases, in that order; junction bases with no gene match: 7. Germline V gene data show CDR1 as MDHEN and CDR2 as SYDVKM. The CDR3 protein is CASSQSGGSSYEQYF. CDR3 bases: TGTGCCAGCAGCCAAAGCGGGGGCAGCTCCTACGAGCAGTACTTC.

This clonotype was detected many times. The chain joins TRBV6-2 or TRBV6-3 to TRBJ2-1, with D unclear. The germline gives CDR1 MNHEY, CDR2 SVGEGT. Trimming shortened V by 2 bases and J by 2 bases, and 13 bases separated the two germline ends. This CDR3 region has 16 residues. The CDR3 loop is CASSYNHKLPYNEQFF. The DNA for the CDR3 is TGTGCCAGCAGTTACAATCACAAATTGCCCTACAATGAGCAGTTCTTC.

In its sample, this clonotype was seen many times. The V call is TRBV30, the J call TRBJ2-6, with D possibly called TRBD1 or TRBD2 (5 bases each). CDR1 GTSNPN and CDR2 SVGIG come from the germline V gene (reference sequence). The V and J ends lost 3 bases and 4 bases respectively, with 10 bases between them. This CDR3 contains 14 residues. The CDR3 nucleotides read TGTGCCTGGAGCCGAGGGGCCGGGGCCAACGTCCTGACTTTC. Residues: CAWSRGAGANVLTF.